These 6 T cell receptor beta chains share one sample of origin, sequenced in a study of cytomegalovirus exposure and HLA in healthy donors. Primers: 60 Vbeta forward and 13 Jbeta reverse. The method was immunoSEQ multiplex PCR; TCRdb's version includes in-frame clones alone and lacks a portion of them. The repertoire holds about 89,000 clones, with 85% as singletons. The specimen was PBMCs. These TCRs come from a man aged 40-49 years in good health and CMV-seropositive.

This rearrangement joins TRBV28 to TRBJ2-7; D is unclear. The CDR3 runs to 14 residues. The V end lost 3 bases, the J end lost 5 bases, and 14 bases lay between the germline ends. Germline values: CDR1 MDHEN, CDR2 SYDVKM. The CDR3 sequence: CASSLRSSLNEQYF. DNA of the CDR3: TGTGCCAGCAGTTTGAGAAGTAGCCTGAACGAGCAGTACTTC.

This sequence joins TRBV19 and TRBJ2-7, with D possibly matching TRBD1 (5 bases). CDR1 LNHDA and CDR2 SQIVND come from the germline V gene (reference sequence). The germline V and J ends were trimmed by 4 bases and 6 bases, with 22 bases remaining between them. The CDR3 contains 16 residues. The CDR3 sequence: CASSRLSGQGLGEQYF. The CDR3 nucleotides are TGTGCCAGTAGTAGGTTATCCGGCCAGGGTCTTGGCGAGCAGTACTTC. The variable domain in full, completed from reference TRBV19 and TRBJ2-7, reads DGGITQSPKYLFRKEGQNVTLSCEQNLNHDAMYWYRQDPGQGLRLIYYSQIVNDFQKGDIAEGYSVSREKKESFPLTVTSAQKNPTAFYLCASSRLSGQGLGEQYFGPGTRLTVT.

The chain carries TRBV18 and TRBJ1-4, with 7 bases fitting TRBD1. The CDR3 extends over 13 amino acids. V shed 6 bases and J 8 bases; nucleotides not matched to a gene: 6. Per the germline V gene, CDR1 is KGHSH and CDR2 is LQKENI. The CDR3 sequence: CASSSLQGEKLFF. In DNA, the CDR3 is TGTGCCAGCTCTTCCCTACAGGGGGAAAAACTGTTTTTT.

The CDR3 sequence is CASSLAAGNEAFF. DNA of the CDR3: TGTGCCAGCAGCTTAGCGGCAGGCAATGAAGCTTTCTTT. The rearrangement uses TRBV7-9 and TRBJ1-1; D uncertain. Germline-derived CDR1 and CDR2 are SEHNR and FQNEAQ (reference sequence). The CDR3 runs 13 residues. V was cut by 0 bases and J by 7 bases, with 9 bases left in between.

The chain recombines TRBV6-1 with TRBJ1-5; a weak D match, TRBD1 (6 bases). This CDR3 is built from 20 residues. Deletions cut 4 bases from V and 1 base from J, with 26 bases between. Germline CDR1 MNHNS, CDR2 SASEGT. The CDR3 DNA sequence: TGTGCCAGCAGTGCGTACCGGGACAAGAAAGCGTCTCTGAGCAATCAGCCCCAGCATTTT. Translating it yields CASSAYRDKKASLSNQPQHF.

The chain links TRBV21-1 to TRBJ1-4; TRBD1 was called by the table and not checked on the DNA. TRBV21-1 is a known pseudogene. This CDR3 has 14 amino acids. The CDR3 reads CASSTTGTDEKLFF. The CDR3 DNA reads TGTGCCAGCAGCACGACAGGGACAGACGAAAAACTGTTTTTT.